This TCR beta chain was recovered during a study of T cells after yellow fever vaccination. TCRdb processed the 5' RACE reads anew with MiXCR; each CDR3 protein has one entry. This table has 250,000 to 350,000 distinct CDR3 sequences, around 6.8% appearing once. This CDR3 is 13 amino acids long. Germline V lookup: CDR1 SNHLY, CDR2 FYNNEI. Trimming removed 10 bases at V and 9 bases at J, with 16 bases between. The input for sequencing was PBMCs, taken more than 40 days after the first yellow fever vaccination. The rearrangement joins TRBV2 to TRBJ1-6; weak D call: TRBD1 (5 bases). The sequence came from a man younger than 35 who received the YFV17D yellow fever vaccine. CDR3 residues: CATITGDRSPLHF. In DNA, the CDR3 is TGTGCCACCATCACGGGGGACCGTTCACCCCTCCACTTT.